These 22 T cell receptor beta chains were sequenced from one sample in a study of a mutant IDH1 vaccine in newly diagnosed glioma (dated by TCRdb to about 2021). The receptor library was made with the immunoSEQ multiplex PCR assay. Entries here come from immuneACCESS through TCRdb and include only in-frame sequences with V and J called. Some clones fail to appear in such tables; in the studies checked, an unresolved V gene covers under half of the shortfall, and the cause of the remainder is unknown. This sample holds roughly 40,000 clones; approximately 85% were observed only once. 1.7% of the sample comes from the top ten. This specimen's time point label, interpreted: week 5, during vaccination. Every vaccine dose consisted of 300 ug of a 20-mer mutant IDH1 peptide in Montanide, administered subcutaneously together with topical imiquimod. These receptors lack a known antigen. This specimen consisted of PBMCs, obtained from a glioma patient whose treatment included an IDH1 peptide vaccine. Receptors originate from a man aged 35 to 55 with glioma.

The CDR3 sequence: CATQQGSYGYTF. CDR3 coding DNA: TGTGCCACCCAACAGGGTTCTTATGGCTACACCTTC. The chain employs TRBV6-5 and TRBJ1-2, with a weak D call TRBD1 (6 bases). The germline gives CDR1 MNHEY, CDR2 SVGAGI. CDR3 length: 12 residues. Trimming shortened V by 10 bases and J by 5 bases, and 14 bases separated the two germline ends.

The J gene is TRBJ2-6, the V gene TRBV27; D uncertain. The V end lost 6 bases, the J end lost 0 bases, and 9 bases lay between the germline ends. CDR3 length equals 15 residues. In germline, CDR1 is MNHEY, CDR2 SMNVEV (reference sequence). In nucleotides, the CDR3 is TGTGCCAGCAGCACCATAAACTCTGGGGCCAACGTCCTGACTTTC. Amino acids: CASSTINSGANVLTF.

The V call is TRBV19, the J call TRBJ1-1; unclear D gene. The CDR3 spans 13 residues. The germline CDR1 and CDR2 sequences are LNHDA and SQIVND (reference sequence). The ends were cut back, 8 bases at V and 0 bases at J, with 10 bases in the middle. The CDR3: CASGEQLNTEAFF. The CDR3 DNA reads as TGTGCCAGTGGGGAGCAGTTGAACACTGAAGCTTTCTTT.

The gene calls are TRBV4-2 and TRBJ2-1; D not certain. The CDR3 has 17 residues. Germline V gene lookup returns CDR1 LGHNA and CDR2 YNFKEQ. Trimming stripped 1 base from V and 0 bases from J, with 13 bases between. CDR3 DNA sequence: TGTGCCAGCAGCCAAGGCATCGGAAGACCCTCCTACAATGAGCAGTTCTTC. Residues: CASSQGIGRPSYNEQFF.

This chain links TRBV5-1 with TRBJ1-2; D remains unclear. The CDR3 contains 10 residues. Germline V gene sequence: CDR1 SGHRS, CDR2 YFSETQ. CDR3 nucleotide sequence: TGCGCGTCACCCAGGTATGGCTACACCTTC. It translates to CASPRYGYTF.

This chain connects TRBV7-8 to TRBJ2-7; D is uncertain. The germline V gene has CDR1 SGHVS and CDR2 FQNEAQ. This CDR3 has 14 amino acids. V was cut by 5 bases and J by 2 bases, with 13 bases left in between. In DNA form, the CDR3 reads TGTGCCAGCAGCCGAGACTCAGACACCTACGAGCAGTACTTC. Translated, it gives CASSRDSDTYEQYF.

This clone was detected once. This chain links TRBV7-6 with TRBJ1-5, with a tentative D call TRBD1 (6 bases). The germline V gene encodes CDR1 SGHVS and CDR2 FNYEAQ. The CDR3 has 14 residues. The V and J ends lost 5 bases and 0 bases respectively, with 8 bases between them. CDR3 sequence: CASSPGVSNQPQHF. The DNA for the CDR3 is TGTGCCAGCAGCCCAGGGGTTAGCAATCAGCCCCAGCATTTT.

Comments on this clone: Other DNA sequences of this sample code for an identical CDR3. The rearrangement links TRBV15 to TRBJ2-7, with a tentative D call TRBD2 (6 bases). Trimming removed 0 bases at V and 0 bases at J, with 12 bases between. Per the germline V gene, CDR1 is LNHNV and CDR2 is YYDKDF (reference sequence). The CDR3 contains 16 residues. The CDR3 coding sequence is TGTGCCACCAGCAGAGATGGTAGCGGAAGCTCCTACGAGCAGTACTTC. Its protein product is CATSRDGSGSSYEQYF.

In its sample, this clone was seen a few times. J is TRBJ1-5 and V is TRBV7-9; D is unclear. V gave up 4 bases and J gave up 0 bases, with 4 bases separating them. Germline loops: CDR1 SEHNR, CDR2 FQNEAQ (reference sequence). This CDR3 spans 13 amino acids. CDR3 residues: CASSWGSNQPQHF. In nucleotides, the CDR3 is TGTGCCAGCAGCTGGGGTAGCAATCAGCCCCAGCATTTT.

V gene TRBV4-1 combines with J gene TRBJ2-1, with D perhaps TRBD2 (5 bases). The germline V gene encodes CDR1 MGHRA and CDR2 YSYEKL. This CDR3 has 18 residues. V was trimmed by 1 base and J by 0 bases, leaving 16 bases between them. CDR3 nucleotides: TGCGCCAGCAGCCAAGTAGAGGGCTACCGGAGCTCCTACAATGAGCAGTTCTTC. Translating it yields CASSQVEGYRSSYNEQFF.

J is TRBJ2-3 and V is TRBV7-9; 8 nucleotides line up with TRBD1. The CDR3 is 18 residues long. Germline CDR1 is SEHNR and CDR2 is FQNEAQ (reference sequence). Losses at the gene ends were 1 base for V and 5 bases for J; bases not matched to a gene: 14. The CDR3, as DNA: TGTGCCAGCAGCTTAGGTTGGGAGGCCAGGGGGCTGGAAGATACGCAGTATTTT. It translates to CASSLGWEARGLEDTQYF.

J is TRBJ2-2 and V is TRBV4-1, with a tentative D call TRBD1 (6 bases). From germline, CDR1 is MGHRA and CDR2 YSYEKL. CDR3 length: 18 residues. Trimming stripped 2 bases from V and 6 bases from J, with 22 bases between. CDR3 in amino acids: CASSQITNQGKMAGELFF. The CDR3 coding sequence is TGCGCCAGCAGCCAAATAACCAATCAGGGGAAGATGGCCGGGGAGCTGTTTTTT.

The J gene is TRBJ2-3, the V gene TRBV4-2; 8 positions agree with TRBD2. The germline CDR1 and CDR2 sequences are LGHNA and YNFKEQ. Losses at the gene ends were 0 bases for V and 1 base for J; bases not matched to a gene: 6. The CDR3 is 17 amino acids. The CDR3 protein is CASSQDVTSGGTDTQYF. DNA for the CDR3: TGTGCCAGCAGCCAAGATGTAACTAGCGGAGGCACAGATACGCAGTATTTT.

The CDR3 DNA reads TGTGCCAGCAGCCGACGACAGGGGGATGGCTACACCTTC. Translating gives CASSRRQGDGYTF. The V gene is TRBV5-5, the J gene TRBJ1-2; the match to TRBD1 covers 9 bases. The CDR3 is made up of 13 amino acids. The ends lost 4 bases at V and 6 bases at J; junction bases unmatched: 4. Germline V gene lookup returns CDR1 SGHKS and CDR2 YYEKEE (reference sequence).

The V gene is TRBV9, the J gene TRBJ1-1; no clear D gene. This CDR3 contains 12 residues. V gave up 4 bases and J gave up 5 bases, with 9 bases separating them. Germline V lookup: CDR1 SGDLS, CDR2 YYNGEE. The CDR3 loop is CASSFRGTEAFF. CDR3 DNA sequence: TGTGCCAGCAGCTTCCGTGGTACTGAAGCTTTCTTT.

This clone occurred a few times. The chain is built from TRBV14 and TRBJ1-2; D not resolved. Germline loops: CDR1 SGHDN, CDR2 FVKESK. The V gene lost 6 bases and the J gene lost 1 base, with 6 bases spanning the gap. The CDR3 length is 12 residues. DNA of the CDR3: TGTGCCAGCAGTGCTAATAACTATGGCTACACCTTC. It encodes CASSANNYGYTF.

This clone was observed a handful of times. The rearrangement links TRBV6-1 to TRBJ1-1, with D maybe TRBD1 (6 bases). Trimming took 0 bases from V and 10 from J, leaving 12 bases between them. From germline, CDR1 is MNHNS and CDR2 SASEGT. The CDR3 length is 13 residues. CDR3 sequence reads: CASSEATGYRAFF. The DNA for the CDR3 is TGTGCCAGCAGTGAAGCAACAGGGTACCGAGCTTTCTTT.

This chain uses TRBV30 with TRBJ1-1, with 8 bases that match TRBD1. In germline, CDR1 is GTSNPN, CDR2 SVGIG (reference sequence). V trimming: 2 bases; J trimming: 4 bases; junction bases outside the gene matches: 3. The CDR3 has 13 residues. The CDR3: CAWSLQGGTEAFF. CDR3 DNA: TGTGCCTGGAGTTTACAGGGGGGCACTGAAGCTTTCTTT.

The rearrangement joins TRBV18 to TRBJ1-5; no firm D call. Germline CDR1 reads KGHSH; CDR2 reads LQKENI. CDR3 length equals 13 residues. The V end was cut by 0 bases, the J end by 7 bases, with 7 bases between. For the CDR3, the DNA is TGTGCCAGCTCACCACCGGGTGGACAGCCCCAGCATTTT. Its translation: CASSPPGGQPQHF.

This chain connects TRBV19 to TRBJ1-4; D possibly corresponds to TRBD1 (6 bases). Germline V CDR1 and CDR2: LNHDA, SQIVND (reference sequence). This CDR3 spans 17 amino acids. V lost 5 bases and J lost 4, with 20 bases in between. Here the CDR3 reads CASSRTGQTILNEKLFF. CDR3 nucleotides: TGTGCCAGTAGTCGAACGGGACAAACTATCCTTAATGAAAAACTGTTTTTT.

This chain connects TRBV6-5 to TRBJ2-7; tentatively, D is TRBD2 (8 bases). V lost 10 bases to trimming and J lost 4 bases, with 23 bases between them. The CDR3 has 15 residues. Germline-derived CDR1 and CDR2 are MNHEY and SVGAGI. CDR3 sequence (DNA): TGTGCCACCCACCCGGGGGGGGGACAGCAGTACGAGCAGTACTTC. Its translation: CATHPGGGQQYEQYF.

V gene TRBV5-8 combines with J gene TRBJ2-7; D ambiguous. CDR1 and CDR2 (germline): SGHTS, YDEGEE. This CDR3 contains 11 residues. The V end lost 1 base, the J end lost 5 bases, and 4 bases lay between the germline ends. The CDR3 here is CASSLRDEQYF. CDR3 nucleotide sequence: TGTGCCAGCAGCTTGAGGGACGAGCAGTACTTC.